One TCR beta chain is described in this entry. The record originates from a study of blood T cell repertoires in COVID-19. Profiled with immunoSEQ multiplex PCR; TCRdb holds only in-frame clones, not every one. The table records roughly 410,000 clones, approximately 89% of them present only once. The CDR3 runs 13 residues. Germline CDR1 reads GTSNPN; CDR2 reads SVGIG (reference sequence). Trimming pared 0 bases from V and 4 bases from J, leaving 9 bases between. The specimen was peripheral blood. The TCR originated in a woman aged 55-69 years with COVID-19, enrolled during active disease. The V gene is TRBV30, the J gene TRBJ1-1, with D possibly being TRBD1 (5 bases). This chain's CDR3 is CAWSVRGGTEAFF. CDR3 coding DNA: TGTGCCTGGAGTGTACGGGGGGGCACTGAAGCTTTCTTT.